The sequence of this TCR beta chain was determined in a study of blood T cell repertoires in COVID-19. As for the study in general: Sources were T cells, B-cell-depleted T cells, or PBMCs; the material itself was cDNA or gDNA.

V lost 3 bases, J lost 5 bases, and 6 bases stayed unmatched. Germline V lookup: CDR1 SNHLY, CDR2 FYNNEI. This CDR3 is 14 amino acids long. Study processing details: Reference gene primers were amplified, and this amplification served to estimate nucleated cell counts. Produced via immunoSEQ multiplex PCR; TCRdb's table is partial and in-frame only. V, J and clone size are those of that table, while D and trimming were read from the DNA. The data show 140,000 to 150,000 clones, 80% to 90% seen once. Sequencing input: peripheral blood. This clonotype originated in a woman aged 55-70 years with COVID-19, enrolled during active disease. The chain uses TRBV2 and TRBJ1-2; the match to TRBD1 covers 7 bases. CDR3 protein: CASSDFSGGYGYTF. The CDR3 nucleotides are TGTGCCAGCAGTGACTTCTCAGGGGGGTATGGCTACACCTTC.